This T cell receptor (beta chain) was documented in a study of T cell responses to AZD1222 COVID-19 vaccine. Study-level findings and limits: Seropositive AZD1222 recipients at baseline numbered only 5 to 7. Across the whole spike, CD4 TCRs peaked at regions 160-218 and 743-854. Mostly white British, mostly female donors; authors suggested clonal diversity may be underestimated. The reported proportion of spike-specific TCRs targeting unmutated variant regions was nearly half.

Concerning this clone itself: Its antigen is not known.

The table came from immunoSEQ multiplex PCR; TCRdb's copy has only in-frame clones and leaves some out. Here the sample spans 150,000 to 200,000 clones, approximately 91% being singletons. The germline V gene encodes CDR1 SGHTA and CDR2 FQGNSA. The V end was cut by 7 bases, the J end by 7 bases, with 17 bases between. The CDR3 has 14 residues. This rearrangement joins TRBV7-2 to TRBJ2-1; D is undetermined. This specimen was peripheral blood, taken on day 0 of AZD1222 vaccination. This TCR came from an adult in good health. Written as DNA, the CDR3 is TGTGCCAGCACCCAGCTTCGGACGTCGAATGAGCAGTTCTTC. Residues: CASTQLRTSNEQFF.